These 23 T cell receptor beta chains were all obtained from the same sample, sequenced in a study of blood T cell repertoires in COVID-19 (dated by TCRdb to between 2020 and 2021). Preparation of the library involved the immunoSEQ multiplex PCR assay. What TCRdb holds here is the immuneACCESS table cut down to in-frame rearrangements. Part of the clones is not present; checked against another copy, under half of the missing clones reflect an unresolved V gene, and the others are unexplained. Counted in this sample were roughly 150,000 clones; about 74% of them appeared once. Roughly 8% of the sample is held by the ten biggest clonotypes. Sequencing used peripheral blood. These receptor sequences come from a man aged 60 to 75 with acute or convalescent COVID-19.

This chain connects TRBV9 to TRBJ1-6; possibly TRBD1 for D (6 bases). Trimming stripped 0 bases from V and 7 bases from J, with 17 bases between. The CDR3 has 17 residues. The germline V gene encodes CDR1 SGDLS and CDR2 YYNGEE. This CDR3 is CASSVENFGGHNSPLHF. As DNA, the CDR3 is TGTGCCAGCAGCGTAGAGAATTTCGGGGGGCACAATTCACCCCTCCACTTT.

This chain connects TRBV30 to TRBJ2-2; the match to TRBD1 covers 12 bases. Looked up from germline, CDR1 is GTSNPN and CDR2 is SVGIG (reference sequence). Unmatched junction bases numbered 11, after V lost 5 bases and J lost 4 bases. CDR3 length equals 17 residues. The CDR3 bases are TGTGCCTGGGGTTTGGGAGGGACAGGGGGCTTCACCGGGGAGCTGTTTTTT. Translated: CAWGLGGTGGFTGELFF.

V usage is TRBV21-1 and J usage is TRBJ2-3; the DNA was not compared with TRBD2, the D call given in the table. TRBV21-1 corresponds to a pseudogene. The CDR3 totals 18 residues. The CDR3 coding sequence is TGTGCCAGCAGCCCCCCAGCGGGGGCCACCAGGTGCACAGATACGCAGTATTTT. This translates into CASSPPAGATRCTDTQYF.

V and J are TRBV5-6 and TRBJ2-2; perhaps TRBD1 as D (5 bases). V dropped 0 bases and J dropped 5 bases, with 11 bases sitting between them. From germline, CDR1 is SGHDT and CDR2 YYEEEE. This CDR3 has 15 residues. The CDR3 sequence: CASSLAKGKTGELFF. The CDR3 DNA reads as TGTGCCAGCAGCTTGGCCAAGGGGAAGACCGGGGAGCTGTTTTTT.

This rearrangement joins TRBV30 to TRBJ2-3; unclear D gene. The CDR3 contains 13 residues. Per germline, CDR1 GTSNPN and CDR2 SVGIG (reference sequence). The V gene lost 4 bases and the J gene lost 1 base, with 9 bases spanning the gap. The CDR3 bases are TGTGCCTGGACTAGTTCTGGCACAGATACGCAGTATTTT. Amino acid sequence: CAWTSSGTDTQYF.

CDR3: CASIVGQGPTDTQYF. The CDR3 region has the DNA TGTGCCAGCATTGTTGGACAGGGGCCCACAGATACGCAGTATTTT. The chain links TRBV2 to TRBJ2-3, with 9 bases identical to TRBD1. The V segment lost 7 bases and the J segment 2 bases; nucleotides outside the gene matches: 7. In germline, CDR1 is SNHLY, CDR2 FYNNEI. The CDR3 is 15 amino acids.

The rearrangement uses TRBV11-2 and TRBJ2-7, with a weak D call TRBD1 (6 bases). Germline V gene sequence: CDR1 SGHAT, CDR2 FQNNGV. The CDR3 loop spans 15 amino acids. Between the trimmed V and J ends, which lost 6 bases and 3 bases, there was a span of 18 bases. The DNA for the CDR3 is TGTGCCAGCAGTAAAGGTGCGGACAGCTTCTACGAGCAGTACTTC. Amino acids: CASSKGADSFYEQYF.

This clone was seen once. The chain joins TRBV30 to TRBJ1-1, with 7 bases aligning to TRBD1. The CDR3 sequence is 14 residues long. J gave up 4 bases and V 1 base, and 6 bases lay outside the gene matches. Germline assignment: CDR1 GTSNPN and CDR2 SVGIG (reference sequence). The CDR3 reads CAWSATTGATEAFF. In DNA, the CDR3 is TGTGCCTGGAGTGCCACAACAGGGGCCACTGAAGCTTTCTTT. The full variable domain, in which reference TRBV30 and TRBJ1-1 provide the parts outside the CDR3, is SQTIHQWPATLVQPVGSPLSLECTVEGTSNPNLYWYRQAAGRGLQLLFYSVGIGQISSEVPQNLSASRPQDRQFILSSKKLLLSDSGFYLCAWSATTGATEAFFGQGTRLTVV.

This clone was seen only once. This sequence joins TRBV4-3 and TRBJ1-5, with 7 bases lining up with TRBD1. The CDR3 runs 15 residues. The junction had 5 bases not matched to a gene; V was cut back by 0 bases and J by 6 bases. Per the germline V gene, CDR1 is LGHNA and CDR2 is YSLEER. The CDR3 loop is CASSQDRGSGQPQHF. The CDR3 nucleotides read TGCGCCAGCAGCCAAGACAGGGGGTCGGGTCAGCCCCAGCATTTT.

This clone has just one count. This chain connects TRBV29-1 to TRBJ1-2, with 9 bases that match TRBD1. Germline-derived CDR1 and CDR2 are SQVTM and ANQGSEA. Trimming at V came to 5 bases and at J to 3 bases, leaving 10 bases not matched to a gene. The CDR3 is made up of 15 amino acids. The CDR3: CSVSSTGGFDYGYTF. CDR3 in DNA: TGCAGCGTTTCTTCGACAGGGGGATTTGACTATGGCTACACCTTC.

Here the CDR3 DNA reads TGTGCCAGCAGCTTAGCCAGGACAGGCCGCTACGAGCAGTACTTC. It encodes CASSLARTGRYEQYF. The J gene is TRBJ2-7, the V gene TRBV11-2; 7 bases fit TRBD1. V trimming: 1 base; J trimming: 3 bases; junction bases outside the gene matches: 6. Germline V gives CDR1 SGHAT, CDR2 FQNNGV. This CDR3 spans 15 amino acids.

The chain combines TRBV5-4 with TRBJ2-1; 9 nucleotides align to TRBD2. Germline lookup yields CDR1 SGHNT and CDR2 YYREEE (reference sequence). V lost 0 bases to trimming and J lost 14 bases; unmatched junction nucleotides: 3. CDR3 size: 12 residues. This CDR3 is CASSLGSSGEFF. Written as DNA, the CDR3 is TGTGCCAGCAGCTTGGGGTCTAGCGGGGAGTTCTTC.

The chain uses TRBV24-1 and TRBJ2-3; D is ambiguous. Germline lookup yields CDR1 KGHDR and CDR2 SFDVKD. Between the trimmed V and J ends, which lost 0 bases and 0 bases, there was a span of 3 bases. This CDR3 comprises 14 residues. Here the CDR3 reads CATSDLQSTDTQYF. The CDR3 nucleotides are TGTGCCACCAGTGATTTGCAGAGCACAGATACGCAGTATTTT.

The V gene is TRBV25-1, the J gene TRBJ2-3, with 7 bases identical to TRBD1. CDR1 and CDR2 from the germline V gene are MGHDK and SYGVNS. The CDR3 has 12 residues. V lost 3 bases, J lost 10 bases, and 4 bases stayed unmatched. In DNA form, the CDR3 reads TGTGCCAGCAGTGAGACAGGGTTGCCGCAGTATTTT. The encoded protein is CASSETGLPQYF.

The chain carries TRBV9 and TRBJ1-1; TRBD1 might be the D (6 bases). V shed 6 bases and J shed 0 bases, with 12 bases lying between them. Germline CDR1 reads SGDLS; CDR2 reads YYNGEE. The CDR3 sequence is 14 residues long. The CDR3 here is CASTVGTLNTEAFF. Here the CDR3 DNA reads TGTGCCAGCACCGTCGGGACACTGAACACTGAAGCTTTCTTT.

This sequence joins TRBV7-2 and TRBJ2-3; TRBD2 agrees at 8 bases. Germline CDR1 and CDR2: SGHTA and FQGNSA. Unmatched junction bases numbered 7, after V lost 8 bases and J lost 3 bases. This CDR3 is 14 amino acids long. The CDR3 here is CASAGGGMTDTQYF. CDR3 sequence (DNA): TGTGCCAGCGCGGGGGGAGGGATGACAGATACGCAGTATTTT.

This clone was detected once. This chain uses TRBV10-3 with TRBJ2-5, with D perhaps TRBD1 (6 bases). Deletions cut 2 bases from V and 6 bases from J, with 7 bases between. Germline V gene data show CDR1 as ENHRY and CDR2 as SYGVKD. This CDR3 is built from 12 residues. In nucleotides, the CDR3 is TGTGCCATCAGTGAGCAGGGGAAGACCCAGTACTTC. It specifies CAISEQGKTQYF.

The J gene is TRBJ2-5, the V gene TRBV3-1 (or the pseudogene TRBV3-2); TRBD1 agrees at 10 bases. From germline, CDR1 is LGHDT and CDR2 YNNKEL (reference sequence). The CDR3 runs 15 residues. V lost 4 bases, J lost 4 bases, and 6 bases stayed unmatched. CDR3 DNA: TGTGCCAGCAGCCCGGACAGGGGGAGGCCAGAGACCCAGTACTTC. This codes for CASSPDRGRPETQYF.

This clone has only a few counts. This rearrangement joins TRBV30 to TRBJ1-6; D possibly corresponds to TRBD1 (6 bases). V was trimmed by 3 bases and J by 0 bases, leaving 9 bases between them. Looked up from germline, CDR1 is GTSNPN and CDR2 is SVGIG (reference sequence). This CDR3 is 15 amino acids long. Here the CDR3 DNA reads TGTGCCTGGAGCCCGGACAGCTCCTATAATTCACCCCTCCACTTT. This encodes CAWSPDSSYNSPLHF.

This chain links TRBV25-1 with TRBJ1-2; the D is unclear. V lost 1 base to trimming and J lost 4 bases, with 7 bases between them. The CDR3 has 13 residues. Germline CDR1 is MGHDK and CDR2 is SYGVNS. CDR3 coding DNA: TGTGCCAGCAGTGAATTGAGAGGCTATGGCTACACCTTC. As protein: CASSELRGYGYTF.

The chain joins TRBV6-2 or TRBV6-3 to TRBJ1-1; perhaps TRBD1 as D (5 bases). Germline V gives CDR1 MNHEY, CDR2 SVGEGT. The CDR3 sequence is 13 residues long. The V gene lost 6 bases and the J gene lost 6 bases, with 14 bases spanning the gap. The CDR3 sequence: CASSRGLNAEAFF. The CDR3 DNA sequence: TGTGCCAGCAGCCGGGGCTTAAACGCTGAAGCTTTCTTT.

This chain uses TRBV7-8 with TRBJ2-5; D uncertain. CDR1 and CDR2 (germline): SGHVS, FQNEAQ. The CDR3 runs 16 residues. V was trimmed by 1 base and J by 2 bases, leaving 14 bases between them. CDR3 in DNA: TGTGCCAGCAGCTTAGGACCAGGAATCCAACAAGAGACCCAGTACTTC. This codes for CASSLGPGIQQETQYF.

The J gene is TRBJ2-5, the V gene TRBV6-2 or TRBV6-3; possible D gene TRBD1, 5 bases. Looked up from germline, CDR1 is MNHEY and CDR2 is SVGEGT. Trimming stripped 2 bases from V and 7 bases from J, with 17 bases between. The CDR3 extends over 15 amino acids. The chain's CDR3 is CASSYGPPRASTQYF. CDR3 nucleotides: TGTGCCAGCAGTTACGGACCCCCCAGGGCCTCGACCCAGTACTTC.